Sequencing of this TCR beta chain was carried out in a study of patients and donors after allogeneic stem cell transplantation. TCRdb analysed the RT-PCR reads with MiXCR anew, one entry per CDR3 protein. The sample contains approximately 61,000 distinct CDR3 sequences, less than 15% of which appear only once. Trimming at V came to 4 bases and at J to 7 bases, leaving 7 bases not matched to a gene. Germline values: CDR1 DFQATT, CDR2 SNEGSKA (reference sequence). The CDR3 has 13 amino acids. The TCR was taken from a human donor who was either an allogeneic HSCT recipient or a stem cell or donor lymphocyte infusion donor (not recorded which). It is not recorded whose cells these are; they may come from a transplant donor. V is TRBV20-1 and J is TRBJ2-7; TRBD2 matches at 10 bases. Sequenced sample: blood, either unsorted or a sorted T cell fraction (not recorded which). The CDR3 sequence: CSATLAGAGEQYF. CDR3 bases: TGCAGTGCTACTCTAGCGGGAGCGGGGGAGCAGTACTTC.